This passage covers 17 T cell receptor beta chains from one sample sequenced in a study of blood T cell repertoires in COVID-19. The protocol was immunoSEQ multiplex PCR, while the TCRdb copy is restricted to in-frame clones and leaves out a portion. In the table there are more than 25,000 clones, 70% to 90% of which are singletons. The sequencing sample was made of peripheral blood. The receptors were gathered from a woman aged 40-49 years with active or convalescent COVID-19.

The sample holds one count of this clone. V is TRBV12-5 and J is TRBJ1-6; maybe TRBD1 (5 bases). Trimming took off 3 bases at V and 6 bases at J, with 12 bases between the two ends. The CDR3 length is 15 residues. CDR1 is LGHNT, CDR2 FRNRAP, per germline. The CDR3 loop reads CASGFFAGPNSPLHF. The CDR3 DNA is TGTGCTAGTGGTTTTTTCGCAGGGCCTAATTCACCCCTCCACTTT.

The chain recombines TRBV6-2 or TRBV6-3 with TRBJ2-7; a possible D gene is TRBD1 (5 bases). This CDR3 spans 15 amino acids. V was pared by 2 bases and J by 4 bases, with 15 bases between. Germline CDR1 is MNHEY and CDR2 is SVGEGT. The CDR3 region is CASSYGASLSYEQYF. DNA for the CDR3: TGTGCCAGCAGTTACGGGGCCAGTCTTTCTTACGAGCAGTACTTC.

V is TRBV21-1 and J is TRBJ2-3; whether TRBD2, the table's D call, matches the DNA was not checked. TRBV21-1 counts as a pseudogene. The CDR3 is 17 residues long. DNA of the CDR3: TGTGCCAGCAGCAAGGGGGGTGGGGACCTACCATCCGGCACGCAGTATTTT. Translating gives CASSKGGGDLPSGTQYF.

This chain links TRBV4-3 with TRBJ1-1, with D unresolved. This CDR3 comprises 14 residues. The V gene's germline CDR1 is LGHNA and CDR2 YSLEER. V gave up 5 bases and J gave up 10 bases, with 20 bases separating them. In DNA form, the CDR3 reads TGCGCCAGCAGCATTCGAACAGAGATTAATGGAGCTTTCTTT. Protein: CASSIRTEINGAFF.

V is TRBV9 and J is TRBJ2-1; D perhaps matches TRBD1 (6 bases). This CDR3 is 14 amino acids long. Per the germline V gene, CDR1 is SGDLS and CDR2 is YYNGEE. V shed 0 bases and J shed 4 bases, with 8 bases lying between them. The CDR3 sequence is CASSVAGQYNEQFF. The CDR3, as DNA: TGTGCCAGCAGCGTAGCGGGACAATACAATGAGCAGTTCTTC.

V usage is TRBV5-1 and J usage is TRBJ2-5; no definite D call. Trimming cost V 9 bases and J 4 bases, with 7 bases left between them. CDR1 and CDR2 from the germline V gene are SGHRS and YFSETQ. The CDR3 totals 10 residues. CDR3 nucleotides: TGCGCCAACCGCGTAGAGACCCAGTACTTC. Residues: CANRVETQYF. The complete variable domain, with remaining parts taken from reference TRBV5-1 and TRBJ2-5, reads KAGVTQTPRYLIKTRGQQVTLSCSPISGHRSVSWYQQTPGQGLQFLFEYFSETQRNKGNFPGRFSGRQFSNSRSEMNVSTLELGDSALYLCANRVETQYFGPGTRLLVL.

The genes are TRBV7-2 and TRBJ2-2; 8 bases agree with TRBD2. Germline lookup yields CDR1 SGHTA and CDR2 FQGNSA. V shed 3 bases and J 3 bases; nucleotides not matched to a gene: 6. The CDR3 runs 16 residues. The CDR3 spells CASSFSGGRDTGELFF. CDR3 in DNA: TGTGCCAGCAGCTTCTCGGGGGGGCGGGACACCGGGGAGCTGTTTTTT.

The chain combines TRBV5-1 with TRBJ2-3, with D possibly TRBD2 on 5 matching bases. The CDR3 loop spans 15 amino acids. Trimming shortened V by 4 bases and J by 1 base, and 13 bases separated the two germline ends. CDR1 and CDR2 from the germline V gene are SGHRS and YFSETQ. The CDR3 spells CASSPTTGGTDTQYF. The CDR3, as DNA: TGCGCCAGCAGCCCGACGACCGGGGGCACAGATACGCAGTATTTT. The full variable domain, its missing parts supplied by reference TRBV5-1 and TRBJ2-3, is KAGVTQTPRYLIKTRGQQVTLSCSPISGHRSVSWYQQTPGQGLQFLFEYFSETQRNKGNFPGRFSGRQFSNSRSEMNVSTLELGDSALYLCASSPTTGGTDTQYFGPGTRLTVL.

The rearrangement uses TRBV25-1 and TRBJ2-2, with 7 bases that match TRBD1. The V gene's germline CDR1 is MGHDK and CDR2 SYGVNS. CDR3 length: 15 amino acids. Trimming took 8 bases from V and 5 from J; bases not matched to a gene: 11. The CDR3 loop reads CASRTDRTTTGELFF. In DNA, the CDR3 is TGTGCCAGCCGAACGGACAGGACAACGACCGGGGAGCTGTTTTTT.

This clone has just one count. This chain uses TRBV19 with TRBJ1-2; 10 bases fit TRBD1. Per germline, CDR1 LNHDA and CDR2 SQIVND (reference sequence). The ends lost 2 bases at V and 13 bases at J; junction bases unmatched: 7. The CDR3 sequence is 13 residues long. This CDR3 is CASSIRDRGFLTF. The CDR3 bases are TGTGCCAGTAGTATACGGGACAGGGGTTTTCTCACCTTC.

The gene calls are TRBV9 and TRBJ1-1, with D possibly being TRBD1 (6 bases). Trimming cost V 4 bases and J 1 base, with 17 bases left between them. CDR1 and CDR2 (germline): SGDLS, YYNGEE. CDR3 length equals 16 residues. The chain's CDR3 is CASSPRGWIENTEAFF. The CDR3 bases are TGTGCCAGCAGCCCCAGGGGCTGGATAGAGAACACTGAAGCTTTCTTT. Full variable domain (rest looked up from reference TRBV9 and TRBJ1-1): DSGVTQTPKHLITATGQRVTLRCSPRSGDLSVYWYQQSLDQGLQFLIQYYNGEERAKGNILERFSAQQFPDLHSELNLSSLELGDSALYFCASSPRGWIENTEAFFGQGTRLTVV.

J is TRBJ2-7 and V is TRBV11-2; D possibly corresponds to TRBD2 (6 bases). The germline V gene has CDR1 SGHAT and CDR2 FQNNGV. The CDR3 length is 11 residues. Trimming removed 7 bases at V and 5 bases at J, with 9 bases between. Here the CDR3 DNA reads TGTGCCAGCACCGCGGGGAACGAGCAGTACTTC. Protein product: CASTAGNEQYF.

CDR3 DNA sequence: TGTGCCAGCAGTGCCTGGGACAGGGGGCACTACGAGCAGTACTTC. Protein product: CASSAWDRGHYEQYF. This chain connects TRBV27 to TRBJ2-7; 12 positions agree with TRBD1. Germline CDR1 and CDR2: MNHEY and SMNVEV (reference sequence). Losses at the gene ends were 5 bases for V and 3 bases for J; bases not matched to a gene: 5. The CDR3 is 15 amino acids.

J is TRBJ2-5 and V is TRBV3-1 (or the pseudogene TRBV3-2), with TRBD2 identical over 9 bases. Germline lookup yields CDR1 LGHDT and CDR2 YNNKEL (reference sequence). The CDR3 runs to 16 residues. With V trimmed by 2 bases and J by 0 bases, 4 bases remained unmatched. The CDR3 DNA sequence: TGTGCCAGCAGCCAAAAGACTAGCGGTAACCAAGAGACCCAGTACTTC. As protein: CASSQKTSGNQETQYF.

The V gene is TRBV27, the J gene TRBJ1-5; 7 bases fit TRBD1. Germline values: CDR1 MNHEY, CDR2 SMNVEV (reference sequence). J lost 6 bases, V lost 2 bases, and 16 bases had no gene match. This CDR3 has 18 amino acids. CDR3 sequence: CASSLLPLAGGGGQPQHF. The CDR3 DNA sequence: TGTGCCAGCAGTTTACTGCCCTTGGCAGGGGGTGGAGGTCAGCCCCAGCATTTT.

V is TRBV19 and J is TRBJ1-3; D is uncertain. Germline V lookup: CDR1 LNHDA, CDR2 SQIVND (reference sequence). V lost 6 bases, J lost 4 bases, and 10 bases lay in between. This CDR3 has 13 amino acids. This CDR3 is CASSPDAGNTIYF. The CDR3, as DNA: TGTGCCAGTAGCCCAGATGCCGGAAACACCATATATTTT.

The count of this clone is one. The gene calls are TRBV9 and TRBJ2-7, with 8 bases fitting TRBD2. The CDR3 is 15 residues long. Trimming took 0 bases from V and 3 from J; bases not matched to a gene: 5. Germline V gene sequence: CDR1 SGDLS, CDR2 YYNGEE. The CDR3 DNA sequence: TGTGCCAGCAGCGTAGGGTGGCGGGAGGTCTACGAGCAGTACTTC. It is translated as CASSVGWREVYEQYF. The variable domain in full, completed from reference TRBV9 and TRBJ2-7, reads DSGVTQTPKHLITATGQRVTLRCSPRSGDLSVYWYQQSLDQGLQFLIQYYNGEERAKGNILERFSAQQFPDLHSELNLSSLELGDSALYFCASSVGWREVYEQYFGPGTRLTVT.